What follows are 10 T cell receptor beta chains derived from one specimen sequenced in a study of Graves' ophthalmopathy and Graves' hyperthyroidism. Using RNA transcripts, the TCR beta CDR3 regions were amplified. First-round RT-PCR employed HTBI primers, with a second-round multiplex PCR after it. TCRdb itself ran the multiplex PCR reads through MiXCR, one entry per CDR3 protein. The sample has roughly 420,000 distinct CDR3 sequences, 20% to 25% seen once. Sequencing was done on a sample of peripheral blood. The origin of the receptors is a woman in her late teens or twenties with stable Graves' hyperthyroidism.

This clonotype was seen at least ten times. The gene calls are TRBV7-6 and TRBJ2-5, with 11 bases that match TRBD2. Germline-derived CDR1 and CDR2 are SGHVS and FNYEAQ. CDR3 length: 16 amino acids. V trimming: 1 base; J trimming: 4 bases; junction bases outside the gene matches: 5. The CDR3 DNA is TGTGCCAGCAGCTTAGTAGCGGGAGGGGCGGTAGAGACCCAGTACTTC. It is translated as CASSLVAGGAVETQYF.

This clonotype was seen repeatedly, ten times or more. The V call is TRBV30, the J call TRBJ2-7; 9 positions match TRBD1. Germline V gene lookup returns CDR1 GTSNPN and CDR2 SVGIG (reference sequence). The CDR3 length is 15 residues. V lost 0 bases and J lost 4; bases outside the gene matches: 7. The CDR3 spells CAWSVRLTGGYEQYF. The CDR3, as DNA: TGTGCCTGGAGTGTACGACTGACAGGGGGGTACGAGCAGTACTTC. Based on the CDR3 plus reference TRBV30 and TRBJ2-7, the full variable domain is SQTIHQWPATLVQPVGSPLSLECTVEGTSNPNLYWYRQAAGRGLQLLFYSVGIGQISSEVPQNLSASRPQDRQFILSSKKLLLSDSGFYLCAWSVRLTGGYEQYFGPGTRLTVT.

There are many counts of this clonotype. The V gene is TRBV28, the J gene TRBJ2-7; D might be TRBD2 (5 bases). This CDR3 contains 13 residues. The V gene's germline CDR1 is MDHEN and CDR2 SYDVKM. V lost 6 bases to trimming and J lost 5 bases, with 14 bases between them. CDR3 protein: CASSGRRIDEQYF. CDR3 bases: TGTGCCAGCAGCGGCCGGAGGATTGACGAGCAGTACTTC.

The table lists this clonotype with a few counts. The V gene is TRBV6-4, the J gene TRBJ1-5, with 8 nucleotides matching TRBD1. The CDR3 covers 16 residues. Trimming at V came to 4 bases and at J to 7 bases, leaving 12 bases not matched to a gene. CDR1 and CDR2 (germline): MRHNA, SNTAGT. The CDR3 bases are TGTGCCAGCAGTGCCTCCTGGGGGGACAGGTCGCAGCCCCAGCATTTT. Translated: CASSASWGDRSQPQHF.

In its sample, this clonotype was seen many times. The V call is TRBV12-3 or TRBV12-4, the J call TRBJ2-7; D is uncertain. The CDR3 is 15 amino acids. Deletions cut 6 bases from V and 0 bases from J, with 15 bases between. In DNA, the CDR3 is TGTGCCAGCAGACCCCCTACGGCTGACTCCTACGAGCAGTACTTC. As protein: CASRPPTADSYEQYF.

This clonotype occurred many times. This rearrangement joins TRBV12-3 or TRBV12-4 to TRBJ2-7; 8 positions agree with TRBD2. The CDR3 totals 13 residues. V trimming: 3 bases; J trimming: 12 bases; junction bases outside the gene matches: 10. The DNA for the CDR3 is TGTGCCAGCAGTTTTGGGACTAGTGCACAGGTGTACTTC. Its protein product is CASSFGTSAQVYF.

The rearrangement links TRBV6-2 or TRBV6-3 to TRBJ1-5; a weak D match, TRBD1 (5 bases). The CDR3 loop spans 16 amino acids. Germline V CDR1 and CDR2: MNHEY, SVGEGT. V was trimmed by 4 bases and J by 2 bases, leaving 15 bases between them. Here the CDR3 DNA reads TGTGCCAGCAGTTTCAATACAAACAGGCGCAATCAGCCCCAGCATTTT. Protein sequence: CASSFNTNRRNQPQHF.

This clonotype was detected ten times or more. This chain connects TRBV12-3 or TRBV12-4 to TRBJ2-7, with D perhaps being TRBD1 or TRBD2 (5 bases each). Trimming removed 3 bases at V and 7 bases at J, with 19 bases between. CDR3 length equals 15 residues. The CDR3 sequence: CASSLIRGGSWEQYF. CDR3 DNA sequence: TGTGCCAGCAGTTTGATTAGGGGCGGGTCTTGGGAGCAGTACTTC.

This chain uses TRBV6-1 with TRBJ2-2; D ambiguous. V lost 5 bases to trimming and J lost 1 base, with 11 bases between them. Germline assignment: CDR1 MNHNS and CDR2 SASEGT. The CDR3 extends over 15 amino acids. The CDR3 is CASSIFPRNTGELFF. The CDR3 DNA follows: TGTGCCAGCAGTATCTTCCCCAGGAACACCGGGGAGCTGTTTTTT.

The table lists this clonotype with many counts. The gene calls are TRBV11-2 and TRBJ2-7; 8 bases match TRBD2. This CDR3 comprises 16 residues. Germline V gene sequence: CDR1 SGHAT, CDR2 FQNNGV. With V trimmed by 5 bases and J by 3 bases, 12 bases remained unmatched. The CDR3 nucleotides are TGTGCCAGCAGCCCGGTAGCGGGACTACCAGACTACGAGCAGTACTTC. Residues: CASSPVAGLPDYEQYF. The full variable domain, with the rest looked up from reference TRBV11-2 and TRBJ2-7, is EAGVAQSPRYKIIEKRQSVAFWCNPISGHATLYWYQQILGQGPKLLIQFQNNGVVDDSQLPKDRFSAERLKGVDSTLKIQPAKLEDSAVYLCASSPVAGLPDYEQYFGPGTRLTVT.